A single sample gave rise to the 9 T cell receptor beta chains below, sequenced in a study of blood T cell repertoires in COVID-19. Profiling relied on immunoSEQ multiplex PCR, and the TCRdb table lists in-frame clones only, not all of them. The repertoire holds about 240,000 clones, with roughly 90% as singletons. What was sequenced was PBMCs or T cells enriched from blood (not recorded which). These receptors came from a woman between 25 and 40 years old with acute COVID-19.

The chain has TRBV5-4 and TRBJ1-6; D remains ambiguous. V lost 1 base to trimming and J lost 6 bases, with 14 bases between them. The CDR3 has 16 residues. CDR1 is SGHNT and CDR2 is YYREEE in the germline V gene (reference sequence). The CDR3 here is CASSLSGVGINSPLHF. The CDR3 bases are TGTGCCAGCAGCTTGTCCGGGGTTGGGATTAATTCACCCCTCCACTTT.

The chain is built from TRBV7-9 and TRBJ1-2; 8 nucleotides agree with TRBD1. This CDR3 contains 14 residues. Germline trimming cut 5 bases from V and 8 bases from J; bases unmatched to any gene: 10. The germline V gene encodes CDR1 SEHNR and CDR2 FQNEAQ (reference sequence). CDR3 residues: CASSPTGANRGYTF. As DNA, the CDR3 is TGTGCCAGCAGCCCGACAGGGGCCAATCGGGGCTACACCTTC.

This chain uses TRBV7-2 with TRBJ2-3; D gene ambiguous. V was trimmed by 4 bases and J by 4 bases, leaving 12 bases between them. The V gene's germline CDR1 is SGHTA and CDR2 FQGNSA. The CDR3 totals 14 residues. The CDR3 is CASSSSIMADTQYF. The CDR3 DNA follows: TGTGCCAGCAGCTCTAGTATAATGGCAGATACGCAGTATTTT.

V is TRBV10-2 and J is TRBJ2-5, with 8 nucleotides matching TRBD2. Losses at the gene ends were 6 bases for V and 1 base for J; bases not matched to a gene: 4. This CDR3 spans 14 amino acids. Germline CDR1 WSHSY, CDR2 SAAADI. In DNA, the CDR3 is TGCGCCAGCAGGTTAGCGGGGACCCAAGAGACCCAGTACTTC. Residues: CASRLAGTQETQYF.

The gene calls are TRBV2 and TRBJ2-2; 9 bases match TRBD1. The CDR3 contains 16 residues. The V gene end was trimmed by 8 bases and the J gene end by 5 bases; junction bases not matched to a gene: 12. The germline V gene encodes CDR1 SNHLY and CDR2 FYNNEI. CDR3 in DNA: TGTGCCAGCTCCAAAGGACAGGGGCGCGCAACCGGGGAGCTGTTTTTT. This encodes CASSKGQGRATGELFF. Drawing the rest from reference TRBV2 and TRBJ2-2, the complete variable domain is EPEVTQTPSHQVTQMGQEVILRCVPISNHLYFYWYRQILGQKVEFLVSFYNNEISEKSEIFDDQFSVERPDGSNFTLKIRSTKLEDSAMYFCASSKGQGRATGELFFGEGSRLTVL.

The chain links TRBV6-1 to TRBJ1-1; D gene uncertain. Germline lookup yields CDR1 MNHNS and CDR2 SASEGT. The CDR3 covers 13 residues. The V and J ends lost 2 bases and 3 bases respectively, with 7 bases between them. The CDR3: CASSEPVHTEAFF. The CDR3 DNA reads as TGTGCCAGCAGTGAACCGGTTCACACTGAAGCTTTCTTT.

The V and J genes are TRBV9 and TRBJ2-5; D gene uncertain. Trimming pared 2 bases from V and 2 bases from J, leaving 7 bases between. CDR1 and CDR2 from the germline V gene are SGDLS and YYNGEE. The CDR3 is 13 residues long. CDR3 residues: CASSVRQQETQYF. CDR3 DNA: TGTGCCAGCAGCGTCCGACAACAAGAGACCCAGTACTTC.

The sample holds one count of this clone. The chain is built from TRBV19 and TRBJ1-2; 7 nucleotides line up with TRBD1. This CDR3 region has 13 residues. V shed 3 bases and J 8 bases; nucleotides not matched to a gene: 6. CDR1 is LNHDA and CDR2 is SQIVND in the germline V gene (reference sequence). CDR3 residues: CASSIPTGRGYTF. The CDR3 DNA is TGTGCCAGTAGTATCCCGACAGGGCGAGGCTACACCTTC.

This chain joins TRBV12-3 or TRBV12-4 and TRBJ1-2, with D perhaps TRBD1 (5 bases). Trimming cost V 5 bases and J 4 bases, with 5 bases left between them. The CDR3 has 11 amino acids. This chain's CDR3 is CASSQGYGYTF. The CDR3 DNA follows: TGTGCCAGCAGTCAGGGCTATGGCTACACCTTC.